Each of the 29 T cell receptor beta chains below was sequenced from the same sample in a study of T-cell memory formation after mild COVID-19. Using its own MiXCR run on the 5' RACE reads, TCRdb lists one record per CDR3 protein. Of 400,000 to 500,000 distinct CDR3 sequences listed, approximately 20% are singletons. The sequenced sample was PBMCs or a T cell subset sorted from them (not recorded which). These receptors were obtained from an adult woman who had mild COVID-19 (a few samples of this study predate the infection). Cell type and time point are not known.

This clonotype was seen only a few times. A junction boundary mismatches the germline segment, possibly from a read error. J is TRBJ2-1 and V is TRBV7-2; 11 nucleotides line up with TRBD2. Germline assignment: CDR1 SGHTA and CDR2 FQGNSA. This CDR3 has 12 residues. The CDR3 region has the DNA TGTGCCAGCAGTTCGGGACTAGCGGAAGATGTCTTC. Translated: CASSSGLAEDVF.

The genes are TRBV15 and TRBJ2-2, with D tentatively TRBD2 (5 bases). The CDR3 loop spans 15 amino acids. V was clipped by 3 bases and J by 7 bases, with 15 bases between them. The germline CDR1 and CDR2 sequences are LNHNV and YYDKDF (reference sequence). CDR3 in amino acids: CATSSRGWEHGELFF. As DNA, the CDR3 is TGTGCCACCAGCAGTCGCGGCTGGGAGCACGGGGAGCTGTTTTTT.

This clonotype has only a few counts. The chain couples TRBV15 to TRBJ1-1; D is ambiguous. Germline lookup yields CDR1 LNHNV and CDR2 YYDKDF (reference sequence). With 0 bases removed from V and 6 bases from J, the gap between germline ends came to 8 bases. The CDR3 is made up of 13 amino acids. The DNA for the CDR3 is TGTGCCACCAGCAGAGAGATATTCTCTGAAGCTTTCTTT. This sequence encodes CATSREIFSEAFF.

At least ten counts were recorded for this clonotype. The chain recombines TRBV4-1 with TRBJ1-6; 8 bases line up with TRBD1. CDR1 MGHRA and CDR2 YSYEKL come from the germline V gene. This CDR3 has 16 residues. The trim removed 4 bases at V and 4 bases at J, leaving 6 bases unmatched. CDR3 bases: TGCGCCAGCAGCCTTCCAGGGGGCGATTATAATTCACCCCTCCACTTT. Its translation is CASSLPGGDYNSPLHF.

This clonotype occurred many times. The chain combines TRBV12-3 or TRBV12-4 with TRBJ1-1; 8 bases map to TRBD1. The CDR3 totals 14 residues. V gave up 5 bases and J gave up 1 base; unmatched junction bases: 3. Here the CDR3 reads CASSRTGGNTEAFF. In DNA form, the CDR3 reads TGTGCCAGCAGTCGAACAGGGGGGAACACTGAAGCTTTCTTT.

V gene TRBV6-5 combines with J gene TRBJ2-3; D ambiguous. Germline V lookup: CDR1 MNHEY, CDR2 SVGAGI. This CDR3 has 15 amino acids. V lost 6 bases to trimming and J lost 6 bases, with 19 bases between them. The CDR3 coding sequence is TGTGCCAGCAGCCTCATTGGGCCCCTCGGTGATACGCAGTATTTT. This sequence encodes CASSLIGPLGDTQYF.

V and J are TRBV4-2 and TRBJ2-3; D is undetermined. This CDR3 comprises 13 residues. From germline, CDR1 is LGHNA and CDR2 YNFKEQ. V lost 0 bases to trimming and J lost 5 bases, with 6 bases between them. CDR3 bases: TGTGCCAGCAGCCAAGAAAGGGAAGATACGCAGTATTTT. As protein: CASSQEREDTQYF.

This clonotype was picked up a small number of times. The rearrangement joins TRBV5-1 to TRBJ2-1; 10 positions match TRBD1. Germline values: CDR1 SGHRS, CDR2 YFSETQ. The J segment lost 6 bases and the V segment lost 1 base, leaving 4 bases of the junction unmatched. The CDR3 length is 15 residues. The CDR3 reads CASSLFGDRGNEQFF. CDR3 bases: TGCGCCAGCAGCTTGTTTGGGGACAGGGGCAATGAGCAGTTCTTC.

The chain uses TRBV7-2 and TRBJ2-7, with D uncertain. The CDR3 contains 15 residues. The V end was cut by 7 bases, the J end by 3 bases, with 19 bases between. Looked up from germline, CDR1 is SGHTA and CDR2 is FQGNSA. The CDR3: CASTISSGPFYEQYF. The CDR3 bases are TGTGCCAGCACCATTTCGTCGGGTCCTTTCTACGAGCAGTACTTC. Drawing the rest from reference TRBV7-2 and TRBJ2-7, the complete variable domain is GAGVSQSPSNKVTEKGKDVELRCDPISGHTALYWYRQSLGQGLEFLIYFQGNSAPDKSGLPSDRFSAERTGGSVSTLTIQRTQQEDSAVYLCASTISSGPFYEQYFGPGTRLTVT.

V is TRBV20-1 and J is TRBJ2-7, with 10 nucleotides matching TRBD2. The CDR3 contains 16 residues. The germline CDR1 and CDR2 sequences are DFQATT and SNEGSKA (reference sequence). Germline trimming cut 5 bases from V and 6 bases from J; bases unmatched to any gene: 16. The CDR3 here is CSALPLAGAEYAEQYF. DNA for the CDR3: TGCAGTGCTCTTCCTCTAGCGGGAGCGGAGTACGCCGAGCAGTACTTC.

This clonotype was found a few times. V is TRBV3-1 and J is TRBJ1-5; D gene uncertain. The CDR3 is made up of 13 amino acids. Germline assignment: CDR1 LGHDT and CDR2 YNNKEL (reference sequence). Trimming shortened V by 3 bases and J by 7 bases, and 10 bases separated the two germline ends. CDR3 sequence reads: CASSHPGSQPQHF. As DNA, the CDR3 is TGTGCCAGCAGCCACCCGGGTTCACAGCCCCAGCATTTT.

This clonotype was counted only a few times. The rearrangement links TRBV15 to TRBJ1-6, with D uncertain. Germline-derived CDR1 and CDR2 are LNHNV and YYDKDF (reference sequence). Deletions cut 0 bases from V and 14 bases from J, with 20 bases between. The CDR3 runs 16 residues. The CDR3 DNA sequence: TGTGCCACCAGCAGAGATCCCTTTTCTCAGCGCGTCTCCCTCCACTTT. This codes for CATSRDPFSQRVSLHF.

The chain joins TRBV4-1 to TRBJ1-5; no firm D call. Trimming shortened V by 1 base and J by 3 bases, and 10 bases separated the two germline ends. Germline V CDR1 and CDR2: MGHRA, YSYEKL. The CDR3 is 15 amino acids. Here the CDR3 DNA reads TGCGCCAGCAGCCAAGGGACTTTCACCAATCAGCCCCAGCATTTT. Translated, it gives CASSQGTFTNQPQHF.

The rearrangement uses TRBV12-3 or TRBV12-4 and TRBJ2-4; a possible D gene is TRBD2 (5 bases). Trimming took 3 bases from V and 3 from J, leaving 12 bases between them. This CDR3 comprises 15 residues. The CDR3, as DNA: TGTGCCAGCAGTTTCTCCCGGGGAGACAAAAACATTCAGTACTTC. Encoded protein: CASSFSRGDKNIQYF.

This clonotype was counted many times. J is TRBJ1-1 and V is TRBV12-3 or TRBV12-4; the match to TRBD1 covers 9 bases. This CDR3 has 15 amino acids. Trimming took 3 bases from V and 0 from J; bases not matched to a gene: 2. The CDR3 protein is CASSFGTGLNTEAFF. The CDR3 DNA reads TGTGCCAGCAGTTTCGGGACAGGGTTGAACACTGAAGCTTTCTTT.

This clonotype was detected only a few times. The rearrangement links TRBV11-2 to TRBJ2-7; D may match TRBD1 or TRBD2 (6 bases each). Trimming took 1 base from V and 5 from J, leaving 18 bases between them. The CDR3 length is 16 residues. The germline V gene encodes CDR1 SGHAT and CDR2 FQNNGV. This CDR3 is CASSLVAGGAGNEQYF. DNA of the CDR3: TGTGCCAGCAGCTTAGTGGCCGGGGGCGCGGGGAACGAGCAGTACTTC.

This clonotype came up a few times. The rearrangement uses TRBV18 and TRBJ2-1; 7 nucleotides line up with TRBD2. The CDR3 consists of 15 residues. From germline, CDR1 is KGHSH and CDR2 LQKENI. J was trimmed by 6 bases and V by 2 bases; bases with no gene match: 7. The CDR3 spells CASSPSGRLGNEQFF. The CDR3 bases are TGTGCCAGCTCACCATCCGGGAGGCTTGGCAATGAGCAGTTCTTC.

This clonotype was counted once. The chain carries TRBV20-1 and TRBJ2-3; a weak D match, TRBD2 (6 bases). The CDR3 contains 16 residues. Trimming stripped 5 bases from V and 3 bases from J, with 21 bases between. Germline CDR1 reads DFQATT; CDR2 reads SNEGSKA (reference sequence). The CDR3 loop is CSAAQLARDGTDTQYF. The DNA for the CDR3 is TGCAGTGCTGCGCAACTAGCTAGGGATGGTACAGATACGCAGTATTTT.

This rearrangement joins TRBV10-3 to TRBJ2-3; 7 bases are shared with TRBD2. CDR3 length: 16 residues. V shed 3 bases, J shed 6 bases, and the junction held 12 bases outside the gene matches. Germline CDR1 reads ENHRY; CDR2 reads SYGVKD. Here the CDR3 DNA reads TGTGCCATCAGTGATTGGGGAGGGGCCGTTGGGGATACGCAGTATTTT. The encoded protein is CAISDWGGAVGDTQYF.

V and J are TRBV2 and TRBJ2-4; no reliable D call. V was shortened by 5 bases and J by 7 bases, with 9 bases between the two germline ends. This CDR3 has 12 amino acids. The V gene's germline CDR1 is SNHLY and CDR2 FYNNEI. The CDR3 DNA is TGTGCCAGCAGTCAAACAGTCAACATTCAGTACTTC. Translation: CASSQTVNIQYF.

The J gene is TRBJ2-2, the V gene TRBV7-8, with unresolved D. The length of the CDR3 is 14 residues. V lost 5 bases and J lost 3, with 10 bases in between. Germline CDR1 reads SGHVS; CDR2 reads FQNEAQ. CDR3 nucleotides: TGTGCCAGCAGCCCTCGATCATACACCGGGGAGCTGTTTTTT. Translated, it gives CASSPRSYTGELFF. The full variable domain, completed using reference TRBV7-8 and TRBJ2-2, is GAGVSQSPRYKVAKRGQDVALRCDPISGHVSLFWYQQALGQGPEFLTYFQNEAQLDKSGLPSDRFFAERPEGSVSTLKIQRTQQEDSAVYLCASSPRSYTGELFFGEGSRLTVL.

The chain recombines TRBV18 with TRBJ2-1, with D possibly being TRBD1 (6 bases). The CDR3 is 16 residues long. From germline, CDR1 is KGHSH and CDR2 LQKENI. Trimming took off 5 bases at V and 6 bases at J, with 20 bases between the two ends. CDR3 amino acids: CASSRGSRGVRNEQFF. CDR3 in DNA: TGTGCCAGCTCAAGGGGAAGCAGGGGCGTTCGCAATGAGCAGTTCTTC. The entire variable domain, with the rest obtained from reference TRBV18 and TRBJ2-1, is as follows: NAGVMQNPRHLVRRRGQEARLRCSPMKGHSHVYWYRQLPEEGLKFMVYLQKENIIDESGMPKERFSAEFPKEGPSILRIQQVVRGDSAAYFCASSRGSRGVRNEQFFGPGTRLTVL.

V gene TRBV4-1 combines with J gene TRBJ2-5; 11 bases are a match to TRBD1. V was pared by 4 bases and J by 2 bases, with 3 bases of the junction left unmatched. The CDR3 sequence is 15 residues long. Germline CDR1 and CDR2: MGHRA and YSYEKL. CDR3 nucleotide sequence: TGCGCCAGCAGCCGGGGGACAGGGGGACAAGAGACCCAGTACTTC. Translating it yields CASSRGTGGQETQYF.

The rearrangement links TRBV2 to TRBJ2-7, with a weak D call TRBD1 (5 bases). Deletions cut 2 bases from V and 2 bases from J, with 10 bases between. The CDR3 is 14 amino acids. CDR1 is SNHLY, CDR2 FYNNEI, per germline. This CDR3 reads CASSELGRTYEQYF. The DNA of the CDR3 is TGTGCCAGCAGTGAACTGGGGCGTACCTACGAGCAGTACTTC.

This chain joins TRBV7-6 and TRBJ2-5; 8 positions match TRBD1. The CDR3 spans 17 residues. Germline V lookup: CDR1 SGHVS, CDR2 FNYEAQ. The V segment lost 5 bases and the J segment 5 bases; nucleotides outside the gene matches: 16. CDR3: CASSPLGGQVAMETQYF. In DNA, the CDR3 is TGTGCCAGCAGCCCCCTGGGGGGACAGGTGGCGATGGAGACCCAGTACTTC.

This clonotype was seen only once. The chain has TRBV20-1 and TRBJ1-1; 7 bases are shared with TRBD1. Germline V gene data show CDR1 as DFQATT and CDR2 as SNEGSKA (reference sequence). There are 14 residues in the CDR3. Trimming removed 6 bases from V and 1 base from J; junction bases left unmatched: 8. The CDR3 region is CSADSTGRNTEAFF. The CDR3 region has the DNA TGCAGTGCCGACTCGACAGGGCGGAACACTGAAGCTTTCTTT.

On this clonotype itself: Its ends do not fully match the called genes, so a read error is possible. Written as DNA, the CDR3 is TGTGCCAGCAGGGAAGGGGAGTCGGTTAATTCACCCCTCCACTTT. Translating gives CASREGESVNSPLHF. The chain has TRBV2 and TRBJ1-6, with a tentative D call TRBD1 (5 bases). CDR1 is SNHLY, CDR2 FYNNEI, per germline. The CDR3 has 15 residues.

The CDR3, as DNA: TGTGCCAGCAGCGTAGGATCCGGGGCGTGGAACCAAGAGACCCAGTACTTC. Translating it yields CASSVGSGAWNQETQYF. V and J are TRBV9 and TRBJ2-5; tentatively, D is TRBD1 or TRBD2 (5 bases each). In germline, CDR1 is SGDLS, CDR2 YYNGEE. Trimming removed 0 bases at V and 0 bases at J, with 15 bases between. The CDR3 contains 17 residues. Combining the CDR3 with reference TRBV9 and TRBJ2-5 gives the whole variable domain DSGVTQTPKHLITATGQRVTLRCSPRSGDLSVYWYQQSLDQGLQFLIQYYNGEERAKGNILERFSAQQFPDLHSELNLSSLELGDSALYFCASSVGSGAWNQETQYFGPGTRLLVL.

At least ten counts were recorded for this clonotype. The genes are TRBV6-5 and TRBJ2-7, with 9 bases fitting TRBD2. Per the germline V gene, CDR1 is MNHEY and CDR2 is SVGAGI. This CDR3 is built from 15 residues. V gave up 6 bases and J gave up 0 bases; unmatched junction bases: 6. The chain's CDR3 is CASSPIAGDSYEQYF. The CDR3 DNA reads as TGTGCCAGCAGCCCTATAGCGGGGGACTCCTACGAGCAGTACTTC.